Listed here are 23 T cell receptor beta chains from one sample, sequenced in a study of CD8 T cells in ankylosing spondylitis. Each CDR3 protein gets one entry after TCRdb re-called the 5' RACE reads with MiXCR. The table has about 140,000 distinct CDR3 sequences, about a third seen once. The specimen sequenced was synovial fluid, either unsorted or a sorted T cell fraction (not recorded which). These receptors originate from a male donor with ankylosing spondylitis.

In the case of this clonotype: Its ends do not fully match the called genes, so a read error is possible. In nucleotides, the CDR3 is TGTGCCAGCAGGGAAGATGGTTCCTATGGCTACACCTTC. It translates to CASREDGSYGYTF. This chain links TRBV2 with TRBJ1-2, with no clear D. The germline gives CDR1 SNHLY, CDR2 FYNNEI. This CDR3 region has 13 residues.

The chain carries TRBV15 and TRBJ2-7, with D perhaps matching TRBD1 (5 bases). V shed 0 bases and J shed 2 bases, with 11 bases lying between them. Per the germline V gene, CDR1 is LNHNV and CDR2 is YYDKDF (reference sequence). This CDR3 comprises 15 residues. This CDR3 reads CATSRDRQGAYEQYF. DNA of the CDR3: TGTGCCACCAGCAGAGATCGGCAGGGTGCCTACGAGCAGTACTTC.

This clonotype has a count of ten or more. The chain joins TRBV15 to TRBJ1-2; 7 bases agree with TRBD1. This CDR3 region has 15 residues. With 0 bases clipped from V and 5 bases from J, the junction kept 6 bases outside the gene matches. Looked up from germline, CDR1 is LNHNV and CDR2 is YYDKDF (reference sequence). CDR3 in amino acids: CATSREIGQEYGYTF. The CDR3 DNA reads TGTGCCACCAGCAGAGAAATTGGACAGGAATATGGCTACACCTTC.

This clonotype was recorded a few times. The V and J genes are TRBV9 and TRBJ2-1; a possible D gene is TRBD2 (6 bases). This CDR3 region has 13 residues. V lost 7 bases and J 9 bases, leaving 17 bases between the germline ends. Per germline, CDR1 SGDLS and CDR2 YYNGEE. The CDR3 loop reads CASGGIAQGEQFF. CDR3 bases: TGTGCCAGCGGGGGGATTGCCCAGGGTGAGCAGTTCTTC. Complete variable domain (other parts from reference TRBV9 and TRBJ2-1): DSGVTQTPKHLITATGQRVTLRCSPRSGDLSVYWYQQSLDQGLQFLIQYYNGEERAKGNILERFSAQQFPDLHSELNLSSLELGDSALYFCASGGIAQGEQFFGPGTRLTVL.

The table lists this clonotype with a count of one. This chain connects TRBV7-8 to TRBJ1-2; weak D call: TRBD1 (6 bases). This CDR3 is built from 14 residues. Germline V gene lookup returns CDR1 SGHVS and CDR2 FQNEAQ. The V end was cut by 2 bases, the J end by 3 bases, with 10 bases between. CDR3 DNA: TGTGCCAGCAGCTTACAGGGGCTCGACTATGGCTACACCTTC. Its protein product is CASSLQGLDYGYTF.

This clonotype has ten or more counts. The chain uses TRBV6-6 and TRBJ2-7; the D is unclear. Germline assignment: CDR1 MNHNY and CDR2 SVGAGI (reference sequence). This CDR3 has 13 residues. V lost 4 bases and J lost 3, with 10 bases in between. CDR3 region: CASSSTVDYEQYF. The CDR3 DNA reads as TGTGCCAGCAGTTCGACCGTAGACTACGAGCAGTACTTC.

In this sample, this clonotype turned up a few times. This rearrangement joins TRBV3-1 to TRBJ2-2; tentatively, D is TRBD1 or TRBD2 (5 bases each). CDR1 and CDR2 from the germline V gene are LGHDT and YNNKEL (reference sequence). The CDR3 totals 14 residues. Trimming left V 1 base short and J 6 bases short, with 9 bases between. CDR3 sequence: CASSQGGGPGELFF. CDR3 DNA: TGTGCCAGCAGCCAAGGTGGGGGTCCCGGGGAGCTGTTTTTT.

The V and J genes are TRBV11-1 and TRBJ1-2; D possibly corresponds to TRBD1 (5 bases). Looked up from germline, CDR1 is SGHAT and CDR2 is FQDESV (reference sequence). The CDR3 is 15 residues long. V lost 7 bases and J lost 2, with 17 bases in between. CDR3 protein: CASTPPGAGNYGYTF. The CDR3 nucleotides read TGTGCCAGCACCCCCCCCGGGGCCGGAAACTATGGCTACACCTTC.

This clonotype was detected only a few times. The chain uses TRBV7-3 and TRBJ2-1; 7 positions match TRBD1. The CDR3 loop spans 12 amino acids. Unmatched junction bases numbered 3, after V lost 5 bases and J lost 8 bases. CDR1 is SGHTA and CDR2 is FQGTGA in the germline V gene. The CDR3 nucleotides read TGTGCCAGCAGCGCGACAGGGTATGAGCAGTTCTTC. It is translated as CASSATGYEQFF.

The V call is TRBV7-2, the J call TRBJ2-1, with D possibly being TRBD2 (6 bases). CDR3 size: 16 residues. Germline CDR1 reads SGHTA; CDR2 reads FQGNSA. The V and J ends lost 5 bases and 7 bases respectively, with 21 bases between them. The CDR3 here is CASSLASSGTLNEQFF. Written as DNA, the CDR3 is TGTGCCAGCAGCCTGGCCTCTAGTGGGACTTTAAATGAGCAGTTCTTC.

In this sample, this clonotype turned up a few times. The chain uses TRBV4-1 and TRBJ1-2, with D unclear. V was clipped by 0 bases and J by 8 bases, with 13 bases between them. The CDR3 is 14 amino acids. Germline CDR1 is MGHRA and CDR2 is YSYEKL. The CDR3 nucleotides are TGCGCCAGCAGCCAAGATCCCCAGGCCCCAGGCTACACCTTC. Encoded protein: CASSQDPQAPGYTF.

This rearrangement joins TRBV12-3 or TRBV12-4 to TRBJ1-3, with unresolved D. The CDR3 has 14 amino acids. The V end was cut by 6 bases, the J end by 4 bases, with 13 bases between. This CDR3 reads CASRPSPAGNTIYF. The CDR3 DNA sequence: TGTGCCAGCAGGCCAAGTCCAGCGGGAAACACCATATATTTT.

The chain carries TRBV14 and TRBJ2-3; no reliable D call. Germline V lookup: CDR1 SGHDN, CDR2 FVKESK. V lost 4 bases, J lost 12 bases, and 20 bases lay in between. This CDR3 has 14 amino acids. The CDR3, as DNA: TGTGCCAGCAGCCCCTACCTCGACATTCTACATCAGTATTTT. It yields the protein CASSPYLDILHQYF.

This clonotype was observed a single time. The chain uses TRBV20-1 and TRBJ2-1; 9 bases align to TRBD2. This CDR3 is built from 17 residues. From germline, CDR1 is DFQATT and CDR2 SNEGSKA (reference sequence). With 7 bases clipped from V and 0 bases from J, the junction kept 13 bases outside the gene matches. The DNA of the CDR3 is TGCAGTGTCTGGGGCCCCAGCGGGGGGAGCTCCTACAATGAGCAGTTCTTC. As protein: CSVWGPSGGSSYNEQFF.

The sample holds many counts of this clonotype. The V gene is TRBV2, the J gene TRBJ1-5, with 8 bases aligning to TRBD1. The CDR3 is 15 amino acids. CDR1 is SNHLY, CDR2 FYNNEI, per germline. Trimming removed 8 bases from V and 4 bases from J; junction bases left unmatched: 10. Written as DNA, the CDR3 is TGTGCCAGCTTGGGCGACAGGGGCCCTAATCAGCCCCAGCATTTT. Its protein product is CASLGDRGPNQPQHF.

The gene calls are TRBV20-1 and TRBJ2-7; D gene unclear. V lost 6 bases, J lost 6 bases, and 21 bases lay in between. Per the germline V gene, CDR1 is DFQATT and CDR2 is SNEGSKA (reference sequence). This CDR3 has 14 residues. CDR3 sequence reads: CSASSARPDREQYF. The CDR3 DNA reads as TGCAGTGCCAGTTCAGCCAGACCGGATCGCGAGCAGTACTTC.

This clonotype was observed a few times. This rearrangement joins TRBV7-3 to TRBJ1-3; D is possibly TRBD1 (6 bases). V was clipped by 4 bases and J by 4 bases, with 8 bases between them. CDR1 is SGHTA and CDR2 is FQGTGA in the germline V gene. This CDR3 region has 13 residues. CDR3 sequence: CASSSQGGNTIYF. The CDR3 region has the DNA TGTGCCAGCAGCTCACAGGGCGGAAACACCATATATTTT. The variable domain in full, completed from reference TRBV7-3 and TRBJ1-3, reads GAGVSQTPSNKVTEKGKYVELRCDPISGHTALYWYRQSLGQGPEFLIYFQGTGAADDSGLPNDRFFAVRPEGSVSTLKIQRTERGDSAVYLCASSSQGGNTIYFGEGSWLTVV.

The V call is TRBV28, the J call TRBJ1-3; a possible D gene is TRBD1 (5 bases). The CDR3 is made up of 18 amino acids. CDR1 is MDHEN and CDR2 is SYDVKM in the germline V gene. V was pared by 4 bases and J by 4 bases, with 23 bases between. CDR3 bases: TGTGCCAGCAGTTCCCCAGCACGGGGGGGTTCTAGAGGAAACACCATATATTTT. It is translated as CASSSPARGGSRGNTIYF.

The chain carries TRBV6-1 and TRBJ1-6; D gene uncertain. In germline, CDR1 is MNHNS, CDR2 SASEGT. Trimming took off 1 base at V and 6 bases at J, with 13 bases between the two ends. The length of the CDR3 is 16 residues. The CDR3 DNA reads TGTGCCAGCAGTGAAGTGGCGGGTCGAAGTAATTCACCCCTCCACTTT. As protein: CASSEVAGRSNSPLHF.

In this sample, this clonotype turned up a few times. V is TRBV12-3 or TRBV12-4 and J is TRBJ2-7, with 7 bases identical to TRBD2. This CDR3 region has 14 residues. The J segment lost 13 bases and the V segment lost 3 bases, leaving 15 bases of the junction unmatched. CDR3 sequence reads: CASSFAGSGTGAYF. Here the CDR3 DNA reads TGTGCCAGCAGTTTTGCTGGCAGCGGGACGGGCGCATACTTC.

CDR3 DNA sequence: TGCGCCAGCAGCCAGACAGGAGGTGTAGAAGAGACCCAGTACTTC. As protein: CASSQTGGVEETQYF. The chain employs TRBV5-1 and TRBJ2-5; a weak D match, TRBD1 (6 bases). Trimming stripped 4 bases from V and 3 bases from J, with 16 bases between. Looked up from germline, CDR1 is SGHRS and CDR2 is YFSETQ. The CDR3 runs 15 residues.

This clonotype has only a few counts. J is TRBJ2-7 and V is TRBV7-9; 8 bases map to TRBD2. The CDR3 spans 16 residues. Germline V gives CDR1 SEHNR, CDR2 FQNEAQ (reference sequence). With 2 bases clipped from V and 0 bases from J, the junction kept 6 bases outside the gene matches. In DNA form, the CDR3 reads TGTGCCAGCAGCTTAAGGACTAGCTTTCGCTCCTACGAGCAGTACTTC. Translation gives CASSLRTSFRSYEQYF.

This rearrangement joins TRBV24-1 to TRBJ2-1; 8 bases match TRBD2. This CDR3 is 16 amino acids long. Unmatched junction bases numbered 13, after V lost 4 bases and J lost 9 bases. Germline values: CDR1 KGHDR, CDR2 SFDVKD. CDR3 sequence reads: CATSDPYAGRVGEQFF. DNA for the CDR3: TGTGCCACCAGTGACCCTTACGCCGGGAGGGTTGGTGAGCAGTTCTTC.